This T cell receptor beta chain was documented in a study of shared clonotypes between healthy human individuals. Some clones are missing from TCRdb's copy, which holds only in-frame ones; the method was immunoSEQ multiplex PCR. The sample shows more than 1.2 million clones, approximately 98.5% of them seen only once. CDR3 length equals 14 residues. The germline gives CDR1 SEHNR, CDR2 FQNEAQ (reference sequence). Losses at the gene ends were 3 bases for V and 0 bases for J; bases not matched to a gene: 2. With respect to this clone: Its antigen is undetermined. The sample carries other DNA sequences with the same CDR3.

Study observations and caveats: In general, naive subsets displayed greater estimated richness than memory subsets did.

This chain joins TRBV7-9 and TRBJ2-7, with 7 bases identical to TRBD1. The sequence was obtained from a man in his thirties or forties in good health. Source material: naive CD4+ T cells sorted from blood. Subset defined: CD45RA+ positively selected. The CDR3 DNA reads TGTGCCAGCAGCTTCGGGACAGTCTCCTACGAGCAGTACTTC. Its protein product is CASSFGTVSYEQYF.